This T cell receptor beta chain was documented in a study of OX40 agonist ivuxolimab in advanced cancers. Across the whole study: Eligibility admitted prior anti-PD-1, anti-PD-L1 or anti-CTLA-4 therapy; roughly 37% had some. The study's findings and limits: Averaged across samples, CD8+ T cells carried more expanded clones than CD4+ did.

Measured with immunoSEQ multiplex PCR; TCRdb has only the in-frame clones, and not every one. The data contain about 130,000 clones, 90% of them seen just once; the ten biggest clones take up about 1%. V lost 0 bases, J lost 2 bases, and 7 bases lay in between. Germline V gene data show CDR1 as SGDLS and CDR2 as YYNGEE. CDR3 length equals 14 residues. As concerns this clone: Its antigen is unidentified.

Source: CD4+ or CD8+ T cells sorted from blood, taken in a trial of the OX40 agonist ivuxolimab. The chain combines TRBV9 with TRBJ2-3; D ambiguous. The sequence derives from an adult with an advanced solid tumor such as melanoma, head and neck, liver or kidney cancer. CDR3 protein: CASSVALNTDTQYF. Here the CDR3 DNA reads TGTGCCAGCAGCGTAGCTTTGAACACAGATACGCAGTATTTT.